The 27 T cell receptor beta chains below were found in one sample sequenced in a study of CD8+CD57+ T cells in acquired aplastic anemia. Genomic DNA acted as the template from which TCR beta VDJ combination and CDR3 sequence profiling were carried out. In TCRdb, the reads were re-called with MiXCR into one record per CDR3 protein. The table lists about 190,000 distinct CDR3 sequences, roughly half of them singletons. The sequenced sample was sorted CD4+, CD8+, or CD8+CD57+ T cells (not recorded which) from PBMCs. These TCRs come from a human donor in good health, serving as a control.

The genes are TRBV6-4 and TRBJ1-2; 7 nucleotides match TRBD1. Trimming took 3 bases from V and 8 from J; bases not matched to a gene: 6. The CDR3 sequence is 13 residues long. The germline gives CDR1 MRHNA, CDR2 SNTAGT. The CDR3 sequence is CASSDYRGWGYTF. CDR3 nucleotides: TGTGCCAGCAGTGATTACAGGGGCTGGGGCTACACCTTC.

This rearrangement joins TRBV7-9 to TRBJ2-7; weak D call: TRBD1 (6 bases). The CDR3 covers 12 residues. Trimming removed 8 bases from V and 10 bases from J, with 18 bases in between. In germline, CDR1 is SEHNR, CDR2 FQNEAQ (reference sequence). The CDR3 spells CASSVGQSEQYV. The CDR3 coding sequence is TGTGCCAGCTCCGTTGGACAGTCGGAACAGTACGTC.

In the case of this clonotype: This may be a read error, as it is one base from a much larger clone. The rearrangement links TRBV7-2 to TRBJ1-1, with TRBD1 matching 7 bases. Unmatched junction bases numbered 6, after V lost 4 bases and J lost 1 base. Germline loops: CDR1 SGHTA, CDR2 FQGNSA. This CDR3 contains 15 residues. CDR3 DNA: TGTGCCAGCAGCTCCCGACAGGGAAGGAACACTGAAGCTTTCTTT. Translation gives CASSSRQGRNTEAFF.

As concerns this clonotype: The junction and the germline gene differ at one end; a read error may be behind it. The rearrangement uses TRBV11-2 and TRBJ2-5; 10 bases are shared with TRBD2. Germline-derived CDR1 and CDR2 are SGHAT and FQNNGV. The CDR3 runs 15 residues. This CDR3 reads CASSPQRGGRETQHF. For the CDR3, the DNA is TGTGCCAGCAGCCCACAGCGGGGGGGCCGAGAGACCCAGCACTTC.

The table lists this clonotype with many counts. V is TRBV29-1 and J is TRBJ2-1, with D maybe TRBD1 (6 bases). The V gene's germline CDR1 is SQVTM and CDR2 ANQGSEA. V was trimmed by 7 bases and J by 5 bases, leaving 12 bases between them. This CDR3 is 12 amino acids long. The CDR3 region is CSARKGDNEQFF. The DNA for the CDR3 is TGCAGCGCCCGGAAGGGGGACAATGAGCAGTTCTTC.

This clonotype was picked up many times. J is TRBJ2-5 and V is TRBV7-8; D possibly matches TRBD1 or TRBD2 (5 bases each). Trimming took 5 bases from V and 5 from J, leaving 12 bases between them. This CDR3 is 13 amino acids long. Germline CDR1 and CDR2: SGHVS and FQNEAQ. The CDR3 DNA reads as TGTGCCAGCAGCCCACAGGACTTGGAGACCCAGTACTTC. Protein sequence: CASSPQDLETQYF.

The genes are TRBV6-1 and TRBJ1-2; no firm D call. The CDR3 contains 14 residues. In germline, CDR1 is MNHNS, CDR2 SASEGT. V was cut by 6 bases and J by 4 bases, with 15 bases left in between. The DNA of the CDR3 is TGTGCCAGCAGCCAGAACAGTGAAAGCTATGGCTACACCTTC. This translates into CASSQNSESYGYTF.

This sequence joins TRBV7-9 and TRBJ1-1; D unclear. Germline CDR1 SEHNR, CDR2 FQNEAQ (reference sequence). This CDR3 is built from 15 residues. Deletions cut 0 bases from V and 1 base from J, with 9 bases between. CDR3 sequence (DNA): TGTGCCAGCAGCTTAGCGTTCAACCCGAACACTGAAGCTTTCTTT. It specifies CASSLAFNPNTEAFF.

The CDR3 bases are TGTGCCAGCAGTGATCCGACTAGCGTGGAGACCCAGTACTTC. Its protein is CASSDPTSVETQYF. V and J are TRBV25-1 and TRBJ2-5; TRBD2 matches 8 bases. The V segment lost 3 bases and the J segment 5 bases; nucleotides outside the gene matches: 5. Germline V lookup: CDR1 MGHDK, CDR2 SYGVNS. The CDR3 is 14 amino acids.

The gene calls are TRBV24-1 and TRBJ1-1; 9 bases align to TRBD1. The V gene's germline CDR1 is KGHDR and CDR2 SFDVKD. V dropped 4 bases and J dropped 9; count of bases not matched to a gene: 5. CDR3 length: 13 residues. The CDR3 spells CATSDGQGSQAFF. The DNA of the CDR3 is TGTGCCACCAGTGACGGACAGGGGTCTCAAGCTTTCTTT.

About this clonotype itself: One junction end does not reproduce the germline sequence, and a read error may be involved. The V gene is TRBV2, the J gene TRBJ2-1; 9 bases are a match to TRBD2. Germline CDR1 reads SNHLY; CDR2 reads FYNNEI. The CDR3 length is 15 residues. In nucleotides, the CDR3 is TGTGCCACCAGTGATGGCGGGGGGGCGGACAATGAGCAGTTCTTC. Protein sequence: CATSDGGGADNEQFF.

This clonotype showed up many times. The CDR3 DNA reads as TGTGCCAGCAGTTTCGCGCAGGGGGTCTATTCACCCCTCCACTTT. Its protein is CASSFAQGVYSPLHF. The V gene is TRBV7-2, the J gene TRBJ1-6, with 7 positions matching TRBD1. The CDR3 extends over 15 amino acids. CDR1 is SGHTA, CDR2 FQGNSA, per germline. V shed 6 bases, J shed 8 bases, and the junction held 10 bases outside the gene matches. The complete variable domain, with remaining parts taken from reference TRBV7-2 and TRBJ1-6, reads GAGVSQSPSNKVTEKGKDVELRCDPISGHTALYWYRQSLGQGLEFLIYFQGNSAPDKSGLPSDRFSAERTGGSVSTLTIQRTQQEDSAVYLCASSFAQGVYSPLHFGNGTRLTVT.

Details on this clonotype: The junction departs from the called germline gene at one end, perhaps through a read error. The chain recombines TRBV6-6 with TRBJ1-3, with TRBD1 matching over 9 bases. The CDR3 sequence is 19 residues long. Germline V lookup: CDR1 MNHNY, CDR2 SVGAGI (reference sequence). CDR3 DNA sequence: TGTGCCACCAGTGATCCCCCCGGACAGGGGACAGACTCTGGAAACACCATATATTTT. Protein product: CATSDPPGQGTDSGNTIYF.

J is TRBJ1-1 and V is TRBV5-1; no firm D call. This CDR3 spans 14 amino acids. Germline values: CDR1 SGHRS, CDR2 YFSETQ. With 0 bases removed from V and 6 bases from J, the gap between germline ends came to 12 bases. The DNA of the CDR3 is TGCGCCAGCAGCTTGGGGCAGGAAAGTTCTGAAGCTTTCTTT. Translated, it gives CASSLGQESSEAFF.

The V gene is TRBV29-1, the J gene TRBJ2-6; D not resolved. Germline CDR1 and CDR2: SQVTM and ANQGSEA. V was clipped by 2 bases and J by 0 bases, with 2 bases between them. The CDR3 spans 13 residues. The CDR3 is CSVESSGANVLTF. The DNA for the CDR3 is TGCAGCGTTGAAAGCTCTGGGGCCAACGTCCTGACTTTC.

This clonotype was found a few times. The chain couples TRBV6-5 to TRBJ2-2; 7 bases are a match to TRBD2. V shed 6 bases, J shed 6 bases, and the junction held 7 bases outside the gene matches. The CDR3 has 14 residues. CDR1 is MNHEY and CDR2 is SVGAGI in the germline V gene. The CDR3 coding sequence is TGTGCCAGCAGGCCTCGGGGGGATGCCGGGGAGCTGTTTTTT. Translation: CASRPRGDAGELFF.

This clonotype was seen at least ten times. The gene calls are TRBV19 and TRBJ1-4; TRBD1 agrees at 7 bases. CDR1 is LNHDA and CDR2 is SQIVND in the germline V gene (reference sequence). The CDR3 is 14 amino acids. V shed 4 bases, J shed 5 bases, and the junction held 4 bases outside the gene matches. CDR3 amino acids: CASSTGGENEKLFF. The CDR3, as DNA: TGTGCCAGTAGTACAGGGGGAGAGAATGAAAAACTGTTTTTT.

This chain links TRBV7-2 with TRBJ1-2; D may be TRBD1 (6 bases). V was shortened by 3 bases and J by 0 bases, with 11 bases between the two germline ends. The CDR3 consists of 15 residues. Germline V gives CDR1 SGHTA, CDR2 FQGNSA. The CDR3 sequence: CASSFLRDTNYGYTF. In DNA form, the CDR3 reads TGTGCCAGCAGCTTTCTCCGGGACACTAACTATGGCTACACCTTC. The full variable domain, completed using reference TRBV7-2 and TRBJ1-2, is GAGVSQSPSNKVTEKGKDVELRCDPISGHTALYWYRQSLGQGLEFLIYFQGNSAPDKSGLPSDRFSAERTGGSVSTLTIQRTQQEDSAVYLCASSFLRDTNYGYTFGSGTRLTVV.

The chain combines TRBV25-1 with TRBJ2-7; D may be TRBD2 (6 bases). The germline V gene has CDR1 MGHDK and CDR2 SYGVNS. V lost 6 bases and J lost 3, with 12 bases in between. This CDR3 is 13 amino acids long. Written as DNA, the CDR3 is TGTGCCAGCAGCCCGGGGGTGAACTACGAGCAGTACTTC. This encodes CASSPGVNYEQYF.

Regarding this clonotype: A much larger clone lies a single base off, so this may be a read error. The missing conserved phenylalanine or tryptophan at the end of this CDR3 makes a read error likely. In nucleotides, the CDR3 is TGTGCCACCCTAGGGACGGGACACCTTGAAGCTTTCTCT. Protein sequence: CATLGTGHLEAFS. The chain carries TRBV6-1 and TRBJ1-1, with D possibly being TRBD1 (6 bases). The CDR3 is 13 residues long. CDR1 is MNHNS and CDR2 is SASEGT in the germline V gene. V shed 10 bases and J shed 7 bases, with 19 bases lying between them.

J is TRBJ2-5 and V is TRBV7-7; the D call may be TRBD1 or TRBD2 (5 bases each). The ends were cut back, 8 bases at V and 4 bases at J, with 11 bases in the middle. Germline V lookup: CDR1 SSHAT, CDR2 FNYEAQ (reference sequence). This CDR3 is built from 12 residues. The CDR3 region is CASAERGETQYF. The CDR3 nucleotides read TGTGCCAGCGCGGAGAGGGGAGAGACCCAGTACTTC.

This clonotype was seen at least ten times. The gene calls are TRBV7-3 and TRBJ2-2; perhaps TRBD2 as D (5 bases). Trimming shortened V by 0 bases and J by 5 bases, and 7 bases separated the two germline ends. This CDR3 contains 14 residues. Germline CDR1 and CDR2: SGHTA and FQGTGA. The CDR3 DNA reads TGTGCCAGCAGCTTAACGAGCGGAACCGGGGAGCTGTTTTTT. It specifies CASSLTSGTGELFF. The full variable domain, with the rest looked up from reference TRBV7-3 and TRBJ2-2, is GAGVSQTPSNKVTEKGKYVELRCDPISGHTALYWYRQSLGQGPEFLIYFQGTGAADDSGLPNDRFFAVRPEGSVSTLKIQRTERGDSAVYLCASSLTSGTGELFFGEGSRLTVL.

The CDR3 DNA is TGTGCCAGCAGCGTAGCTACGGGGGCTAGCGGGGACTCCTACGAGCAGTACTTC. Translating gives CASSVATGASGDSYEQYF. The chain employs TRBV9 and TRBJ2-7; 9 nucleotides align to TRBD2. The germline V gene has CDR1 SGDLS and CDR2 YYNGEE. V shed 0 bases, J shed 0 bases, and the junction held 10 bases outside the gene matches. The CDR3 consists of 18 residues.

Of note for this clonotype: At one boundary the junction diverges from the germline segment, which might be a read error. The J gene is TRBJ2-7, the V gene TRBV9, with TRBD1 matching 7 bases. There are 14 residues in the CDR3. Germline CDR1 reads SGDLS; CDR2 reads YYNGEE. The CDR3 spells CASSPGQRSYGQYF. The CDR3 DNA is TGTGCCAGCAGCCCGGGACAGAGGTCCTACGGGCAGTACTTC.

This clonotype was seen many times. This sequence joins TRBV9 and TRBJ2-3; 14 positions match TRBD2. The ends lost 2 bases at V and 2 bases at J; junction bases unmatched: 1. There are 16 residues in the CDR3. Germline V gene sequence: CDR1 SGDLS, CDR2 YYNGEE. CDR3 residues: CASSVGLAGVTDTQYF. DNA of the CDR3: TGTGCCAGCAGCGTGGGACTAGCGGGGGTCACAGATACGCAGTATTTT.

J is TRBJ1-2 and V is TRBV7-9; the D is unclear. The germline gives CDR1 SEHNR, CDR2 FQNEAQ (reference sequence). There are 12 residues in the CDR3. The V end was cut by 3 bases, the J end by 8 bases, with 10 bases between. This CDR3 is CASSLGSGGYTF. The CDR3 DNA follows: TGTGCCAGCAGCTTGGGGTCGGGGGGCTACACCTTC.

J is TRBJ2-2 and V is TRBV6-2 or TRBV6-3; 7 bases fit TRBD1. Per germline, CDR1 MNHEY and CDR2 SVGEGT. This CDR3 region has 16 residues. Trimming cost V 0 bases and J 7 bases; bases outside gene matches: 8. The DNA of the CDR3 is TGTGCCAGCAGTTACTCGGGACAGAGAAGGAGCGGGGAGCTGTTTTTT. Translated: CASSYSGQRRSGELFF.